Listed below are T cell receptor beta chains from one sample, sequenced in a study of response to subunit inactivated influenza vaccine. TCRdb analysed the RT-PCR reads with MiXCR anew, one entry per CDR3 protein. This table has roughly 520,000 distinct CDR3 sequences, approximately 24% appearing once. The sequencing here drew on CD4+ T cells sorted from PBMCs, taken about 5 days after vaccination. These receptors originate from a man between 45 and 60 years old who received an inactivated influenza vaccine. The CDR3 runs from the conserved cysteine through the conserved F or W. A D gene is named only where the DNA matches it firmly. The size entry is marked missing in some rows and otherwise reads once, few, many or a size class.

>few|TRBV20-1|TRBJ1-1|NA
CSARDFRGGTEAFF
TGCAGTGCTAGAGATTTTAGGGGCGGCACTGAAGCTTTCTTT
>few|TRBV5-4|TRBJ2-1|TRBD2
CASSLAGTSGSASYNEQFF
TGTGCCAGCAGCCTGGCCGGGACTAGCGGGAGTGCGTCCTACAATGAGCAGTTCTTC
>once|TRBV20-1|TRBJ2-7|TRBD2
CSARDPLAGFYEQYF
TGCAGTGCTAGAGATCCCCTAGCGGGCTTTTACGAGCAGTACTTC
>NA|TRBV7-2|TRBJ2-5|TRBD2
CASSFSGGVETQYF
TGTGCCAGCAGCTTTTCGGGGGGGGTAGAGACCCAGTACTTC
>few|TRBV6-2/TRBV6-3|TRBJ2-5|NA
CASSYAHRETQYF
TGTGCCAGCAGTTACGCGCACCGGGAGACCCAGTACTTC
>once|TRBV20-1|TRBJ2-6|NA
CSASGATANSGANVLTF
TGCAGTGCCAGTGGAGCGACAGCGAACTCTGGGGCCAACGTCCTGACTTTC
>NA|TRBV18|TRBJ2-3|NA
CASSPPVQGRTDTQYF
TGTGCCAGCTCACCACCGGTCCAGGGACGCACAGATACGCAGTATTTT
>few|TRBV7-2|TRBJ1-2|NA
CASSLAGASLAYGYTF
TGTGCCAGCAGCTTAGCGGGTGCCAGTCTAGCATATGGCTACACCTTC
>few|TRBV20-1|TRBJ2-3|NA
CSASQGIADTQYF
TGCAGTGCAAGTCAGGGGATCGCAGATACGCAGTATTTT
>NA|TRBV24-1|TRBJ2-1|TRBD2
CATGIAGGPNNEQFF
TGTGCCACCGGAATAGCGGGAGGGCCAAACAATGAGCAGTTCTTC
>NA|TRBV10-3|TRBJ1-2|TRBD1
CAIRDRELYGYTF
TGTGCCATCAGGGACAGGGAGCTCTATGGCTACACCTTC
>NA|TRBV25-1|TRBJ1-2|NA
CASSEGAVGRGYGYTF
TGTGCCAGCAGTGAAGGGGCCGTTGGGCGCGGCTATGGCTACACCTTC
>few|TRBV18|TRBJ2-3|TRBD2
CASSPRREVGSQYF
TGTGCCAGCTCACCGAGGCGGGAGGTCGGATCGCAGTATTTT
>NA|TRBV10-3|TRBJ2-7|TRBD1
CANADRVDYEQYF
TGTGCCAATGCGGACAGGGTGGACTACGAGCAGTACTTC
>few|TRBV11-1|TRBJ2-7|TRBD2
CASSNQALSSGRGSYEQYF
TGTGCCAGCAGCAACCAGGCCCTCTCTAGCGGGAGAGGATCCTACGAGCAGTACTTC
>NA|TRBV5-1|TRBJ2-7|TRBD2
CASSPGGPPYEQYF
TGCGCCAGCAGCCCGGGGGGGCCACCGTACGAGCAGTACTTC
>few|TRBV12-3/TRBV12-4|TRBJ2-2|NA
CASKLLNTGELFF
TGTGCCAGCAAACTACTGAACACCGGGGAGCTGTTTTTT
>NA|TRBV29-1|TRBJ2-1|TRBD2
CSVYSGRYGDEQFF
TGCAGCGTGTATAGCGGGAGGTATGGGGATGAGCAGTTCTTC
>few|TRBV28|TRBJ2-7|NA
CASSTQGGGTGEQYF
TGTGCCAGCAGCACTCAGGGGGGAGGGACGGGCGAGCAGTACTTC
>NA|TRBV20-1|TRBJ2-1|TRBD2
CSARPTTIGLAGEVRNEQFF
TGCAGTGCTAGACCCACGACGATCGGGTTAGCGGGAGAGGTTAGGAATGAGCAGTTCTTC
>NA|TRBV20-1|TRBJ1-2|TRBD1
CSASRGTGGGF
TGCAGTGCTAGCCGTGGGACAGGGGGGGGCTTC
>NA|TRBV28|TRBJ2-7|NA
CASMDHTYEQYF
TGTGCCAGCATGGATCATACCTACGAGCAGTACTTC
>NA|TRBV5-1|TRBJ2-7|TRBD2
CASSTTGGGPYEQYF
TGCGCCAGCAGCACAACGGGAGGTGGCCCCTACGAGCAGTACTTC
>NA|TRBV28|TRBJ2-1|TRBD2
CASSPSASGPYNEQFF
TGTGCCAGCAGTCCATCAGCTAGCGGGCCGTACAATGAGCAGTTCTTC
>few|TRBV7-8|TRBJ1-4|NA
CASSLGQVPNEKLFF
TGTGCCAGCAGCTTAGGACAGGTGCCTAATGAAAAACTGTTTTTT
>many|TRBV5-1|TRBJ1-3|NA
CASSDTSNTIYF
TGCGCCAGCAGCGATACGAGCAACACCATATATTTT
>NA|TRBV10-3|TRBJ1-1|NA
CAISDGGLAFF
TGTGCCATCAGTGATGGGGGGCTGGCTTTCTTT
>NA|TRBV3-1|TRBJ1-2|NA
CASSRKGIYGYTF
TGTGCCAGCAGCCGGAAAGGGATCTATGGCTACACCTTC
>NA|TRBV4-2|TRBJ2-3|TRBD2
CASSQGVLGIAGGPDTQYF
TGTGCCAGCAGCCAAGGTGTCCTCGGGATAGCGGGGGGGCCGGATACGCAGTATTTT